The table lists the clone carrying this T cell receptor beta chain with a few counts. Authors' analysis steps: Reference gene primer amplification gave nucleated cell count estimates. Only in-frame clones appear in the TCRdb table, and some are missing; sequencing was by immunoSEQ multiplex PCR. V and J calls and clone size are given by that table; D and trimming were obtained from the DNA. The profile covers around 140,000 clones, with approximately 89% appearing a single time and 10% taken by the ten largest. The V end lost 3 bases, the J end lost 12 bases, and 22 bases lay between the germline ends. The CDR3 runs to 16 residues. Germline loops: CDR1 SGHRS, CDR2 YFSETQ. This sample was taken from a study of blood T cell repertoires in COVID-19. About the study: Researchers got acute and convalescent COVID-19 samples from the United States, Italy and Spain. In each case, the material was cDNA or gDNA derived from T cells, B-cell-depleted T cells, or PBMCs.

The V and J genes are TRBV5-1 and TRBJ1-6; no firm D call. Sequencing used peripheral blood. This sequence originates from a man over 45 with acute or convalescent COVID-19. The DNA of the CDR3 is TGCGCCAGCAGCTCCCACCTGACCGGGAATTCGAGACCCCTCCACTTT. Its translation: CASSSHLTGNSRPLHF.